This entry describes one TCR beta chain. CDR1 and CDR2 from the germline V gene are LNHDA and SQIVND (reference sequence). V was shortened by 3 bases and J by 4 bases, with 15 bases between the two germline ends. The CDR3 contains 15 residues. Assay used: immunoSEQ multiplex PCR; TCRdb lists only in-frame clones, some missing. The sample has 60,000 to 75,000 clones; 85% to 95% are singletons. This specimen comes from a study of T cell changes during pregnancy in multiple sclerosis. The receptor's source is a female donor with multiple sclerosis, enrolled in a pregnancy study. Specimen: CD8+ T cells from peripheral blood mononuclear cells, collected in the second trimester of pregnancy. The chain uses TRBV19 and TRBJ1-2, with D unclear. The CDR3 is CASSMSPTASYGYTF. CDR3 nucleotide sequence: TGTGCCAGTAGTATGTCCCCCACAGCCAGCTATGGCTACACCTTC.